Listed here is a single T cell receptor beta chain. Its antigen remains unknown. The CDR3 is made up of 17 amino acids. Trimming removed 4 bases from V and 6 bases from J; junction bases left unmatched: 13. The germline CDR1 and CDR2 sequences are SGHNT and YYREEE (reference sequence). This specimen comes from a study of cytotoxic CD8 clonotypes in ibrutinib-treated CLL. TCRdb keeps only in-frame clones here, not all; method: immunoSEQ multiplex PCR. The sample has 90,000 to 95,000 clones, 75% to 80% seen once. Study observations and caveats: Timing of sampling differed between sustained-remission and progressing patients. With treatment, public clonotypes, which were uncommon, either contracted or remained stable. While tracking circulating CD8+ T-cell counts, baseline clonality exceeded that of age-matched healthy donors. Having risen at ibrutinib response, clonality had fallen back toward baseline by progression.

The chain couples TRBV5-4 to TRBJ1-2; 12 nucleotides agree with TRBD1. Material: PBMCs, obtained after 24 months of ibrutinib treatment. The receptor was derived from a human donor with chronic lymphocytic leukemia. CDR3 DNA sequence: TGTGCCAGCAGCATTGGGACAGGGGGCGCCGAGGGGAATGGCTACACCTTC. It translates to CASSIGTGGAEGNGYTF.